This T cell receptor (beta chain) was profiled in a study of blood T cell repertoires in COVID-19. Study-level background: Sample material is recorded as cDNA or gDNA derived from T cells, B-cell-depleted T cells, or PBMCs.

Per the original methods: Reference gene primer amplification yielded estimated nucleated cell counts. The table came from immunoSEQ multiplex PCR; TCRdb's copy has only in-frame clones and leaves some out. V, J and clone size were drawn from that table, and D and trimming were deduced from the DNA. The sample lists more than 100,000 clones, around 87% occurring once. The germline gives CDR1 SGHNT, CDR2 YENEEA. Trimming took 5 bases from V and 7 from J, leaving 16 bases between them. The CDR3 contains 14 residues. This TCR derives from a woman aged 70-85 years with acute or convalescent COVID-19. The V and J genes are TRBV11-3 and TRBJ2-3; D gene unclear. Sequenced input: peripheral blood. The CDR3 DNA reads TGTGCCAGCAGCCCCACGTGGGCAATAAATACGCAGTATTTT. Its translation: CASSPTWAINTQYF. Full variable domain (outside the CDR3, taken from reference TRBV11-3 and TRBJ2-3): EAGVVQSPRYKIIEKKQPVAFWCNPISGHNTLYWYLQNLGQGPELLIRYENEEAVDDSQLPKDRFSAERLKGVDSTLKIQPAELGDSAVYLCASSPTWAINTQYFGPGTRLTVL.